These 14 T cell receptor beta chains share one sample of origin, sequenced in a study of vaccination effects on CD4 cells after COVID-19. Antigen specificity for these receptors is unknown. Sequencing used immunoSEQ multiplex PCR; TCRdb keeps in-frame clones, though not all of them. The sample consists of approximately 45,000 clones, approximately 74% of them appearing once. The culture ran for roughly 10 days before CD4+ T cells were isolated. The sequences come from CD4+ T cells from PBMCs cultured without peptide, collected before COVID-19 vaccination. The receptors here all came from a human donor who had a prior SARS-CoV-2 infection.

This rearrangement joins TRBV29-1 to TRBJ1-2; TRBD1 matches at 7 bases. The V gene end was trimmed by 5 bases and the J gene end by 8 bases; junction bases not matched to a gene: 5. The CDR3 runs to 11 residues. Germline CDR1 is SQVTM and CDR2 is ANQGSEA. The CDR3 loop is CSVSDRSGYTF. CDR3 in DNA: TGCAGCGTTTCGGACAGGAGCGGCTACACCTTC.

CDR3 in amino acids: CASSLGPRDGRGTEAFF. CDR3 coding DNA: TGCGCCAGCAGCTTGGGGCCCAGGGATGGTAGAGGCACTGAAGCTTTCTTT. This chain uses TRBV5-1 with TRBJ1-1; D perhaps matches TRBD1 (5 bases). Per germline, CDR1 SGHRS and CDR2 YFSETQ. The CDR3 is made up of 17 amino acids. V gave up 0 bases and J gave up 4 bases, with 19 bases separating them.

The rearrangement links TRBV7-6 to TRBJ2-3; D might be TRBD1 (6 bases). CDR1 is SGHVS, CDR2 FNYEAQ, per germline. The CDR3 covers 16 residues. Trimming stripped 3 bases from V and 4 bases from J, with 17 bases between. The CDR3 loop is CASSLKRPHRADTQYF. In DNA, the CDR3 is TGTGCCAGCAGCTTGAAAAGACCTCACAGGGCAGATACGCAGTATTTT.

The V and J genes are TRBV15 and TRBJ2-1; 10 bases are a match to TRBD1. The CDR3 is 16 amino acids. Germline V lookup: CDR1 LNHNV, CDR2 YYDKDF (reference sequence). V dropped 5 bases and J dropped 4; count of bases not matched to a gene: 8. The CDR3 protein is CATSSVGGQGYNEQFF. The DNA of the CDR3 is TGTGCCACCAGCTCCGTTGGGGGACAGGGGTACAATGAGCAGTTCTTC.

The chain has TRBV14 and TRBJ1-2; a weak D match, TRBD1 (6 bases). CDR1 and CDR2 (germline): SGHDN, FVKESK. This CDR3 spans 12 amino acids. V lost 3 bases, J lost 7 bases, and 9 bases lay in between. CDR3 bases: TGTGCCAGCAGCCAGGGGGCTAGTGGCTACACCTTC. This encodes CASSQGASGYTF.

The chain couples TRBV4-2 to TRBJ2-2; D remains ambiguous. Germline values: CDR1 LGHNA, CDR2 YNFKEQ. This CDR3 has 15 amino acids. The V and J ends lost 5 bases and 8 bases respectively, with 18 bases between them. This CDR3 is CASSSDRVASGELFF. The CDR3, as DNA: TGTGCCAGCAGCTCCGATAGGGTGGCGTCGGGGGAGCTGTTTTTT.

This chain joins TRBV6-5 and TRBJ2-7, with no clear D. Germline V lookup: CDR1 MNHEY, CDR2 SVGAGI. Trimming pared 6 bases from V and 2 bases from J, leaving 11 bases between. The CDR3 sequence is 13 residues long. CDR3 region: CASRAGYAYEQYF. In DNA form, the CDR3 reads TGTGCCAGCAGGGCCGGTTATGCCTACGAGCAGTACTTC.

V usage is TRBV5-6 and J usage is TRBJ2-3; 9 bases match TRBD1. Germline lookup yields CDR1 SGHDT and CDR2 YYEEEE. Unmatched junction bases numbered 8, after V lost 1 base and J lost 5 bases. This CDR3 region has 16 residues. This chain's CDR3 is CASSLLGTGWEDTQYF. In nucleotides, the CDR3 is TGTGCCAGCAGCTTGTTGGGGACAGGGTGGGAAGATACGCAGTATTTT.

The CDR3 DNA reads as TGTGCCAGCAGCCCATGGGTTAGGAACACTGAAGCTTTCTTT. Translation: CASSPWVRNTEAFF. The V gene is TRBV5-5, the J gene TRBJ1-1; unclear D gene. Germline lookup yields CDR1 SGHKS and CDR2 YYEKEE (reference sequence). The CDR3 spans 14 residues. V lost 4 bases, J lost 1 base, and 11 bases lay in between.

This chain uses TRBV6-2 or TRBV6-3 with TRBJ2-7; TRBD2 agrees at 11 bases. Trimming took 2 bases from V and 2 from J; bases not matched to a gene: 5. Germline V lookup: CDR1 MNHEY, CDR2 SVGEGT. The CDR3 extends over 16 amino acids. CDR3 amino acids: CASSYPSGRTPYEQYF. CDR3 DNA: TGTGCCAGCAGTTACCCTAGCGGGAGGACCCCCTACGAGCAGTACTTC.

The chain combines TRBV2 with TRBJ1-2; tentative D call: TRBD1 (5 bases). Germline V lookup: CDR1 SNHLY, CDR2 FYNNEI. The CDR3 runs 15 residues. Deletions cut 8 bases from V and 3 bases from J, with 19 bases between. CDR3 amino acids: CASAALGEEDYGYTF. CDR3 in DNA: TGTGCCAGCGCGGCTCTGGGGGAGGAAGACTATGGCTACACCTTC.

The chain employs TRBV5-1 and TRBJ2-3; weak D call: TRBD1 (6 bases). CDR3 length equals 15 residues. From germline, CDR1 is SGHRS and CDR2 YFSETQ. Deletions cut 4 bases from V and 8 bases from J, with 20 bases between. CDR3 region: CASSLRDLFRGTQYF. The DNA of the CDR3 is TGCGCCAGCAGCCTCCGGGACCTATTCAGGGGTACGCAGTATTTT.

The CDR3 loop is CASSESRRAETGELFF. For the CDR3, the DNA is TGCGCCAGCAGTGAGTCGCGGCGGGCAGAAACCGGGGAGCTGTTTTTT. V and J are TRBV10-1 and TRBJ2-2; perhaps TRBD2 as D (5 bases). Germline CDR1 WNHNN, CDR2 SYGVQD (reference sequence). The ends were cut back, 0 bases at V and 5 bases at J, with 13 bases in the middle. This CDR3 contains 16 residues.

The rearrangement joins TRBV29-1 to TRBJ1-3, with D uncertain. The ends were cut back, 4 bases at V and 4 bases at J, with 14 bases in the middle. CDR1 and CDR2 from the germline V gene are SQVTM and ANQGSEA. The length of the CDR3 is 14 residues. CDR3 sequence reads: CSVAPAELGNTIYF. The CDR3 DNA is TGCAGCGTTGCTCCGGCCGAACTCGGAAACACCATATATTTT.